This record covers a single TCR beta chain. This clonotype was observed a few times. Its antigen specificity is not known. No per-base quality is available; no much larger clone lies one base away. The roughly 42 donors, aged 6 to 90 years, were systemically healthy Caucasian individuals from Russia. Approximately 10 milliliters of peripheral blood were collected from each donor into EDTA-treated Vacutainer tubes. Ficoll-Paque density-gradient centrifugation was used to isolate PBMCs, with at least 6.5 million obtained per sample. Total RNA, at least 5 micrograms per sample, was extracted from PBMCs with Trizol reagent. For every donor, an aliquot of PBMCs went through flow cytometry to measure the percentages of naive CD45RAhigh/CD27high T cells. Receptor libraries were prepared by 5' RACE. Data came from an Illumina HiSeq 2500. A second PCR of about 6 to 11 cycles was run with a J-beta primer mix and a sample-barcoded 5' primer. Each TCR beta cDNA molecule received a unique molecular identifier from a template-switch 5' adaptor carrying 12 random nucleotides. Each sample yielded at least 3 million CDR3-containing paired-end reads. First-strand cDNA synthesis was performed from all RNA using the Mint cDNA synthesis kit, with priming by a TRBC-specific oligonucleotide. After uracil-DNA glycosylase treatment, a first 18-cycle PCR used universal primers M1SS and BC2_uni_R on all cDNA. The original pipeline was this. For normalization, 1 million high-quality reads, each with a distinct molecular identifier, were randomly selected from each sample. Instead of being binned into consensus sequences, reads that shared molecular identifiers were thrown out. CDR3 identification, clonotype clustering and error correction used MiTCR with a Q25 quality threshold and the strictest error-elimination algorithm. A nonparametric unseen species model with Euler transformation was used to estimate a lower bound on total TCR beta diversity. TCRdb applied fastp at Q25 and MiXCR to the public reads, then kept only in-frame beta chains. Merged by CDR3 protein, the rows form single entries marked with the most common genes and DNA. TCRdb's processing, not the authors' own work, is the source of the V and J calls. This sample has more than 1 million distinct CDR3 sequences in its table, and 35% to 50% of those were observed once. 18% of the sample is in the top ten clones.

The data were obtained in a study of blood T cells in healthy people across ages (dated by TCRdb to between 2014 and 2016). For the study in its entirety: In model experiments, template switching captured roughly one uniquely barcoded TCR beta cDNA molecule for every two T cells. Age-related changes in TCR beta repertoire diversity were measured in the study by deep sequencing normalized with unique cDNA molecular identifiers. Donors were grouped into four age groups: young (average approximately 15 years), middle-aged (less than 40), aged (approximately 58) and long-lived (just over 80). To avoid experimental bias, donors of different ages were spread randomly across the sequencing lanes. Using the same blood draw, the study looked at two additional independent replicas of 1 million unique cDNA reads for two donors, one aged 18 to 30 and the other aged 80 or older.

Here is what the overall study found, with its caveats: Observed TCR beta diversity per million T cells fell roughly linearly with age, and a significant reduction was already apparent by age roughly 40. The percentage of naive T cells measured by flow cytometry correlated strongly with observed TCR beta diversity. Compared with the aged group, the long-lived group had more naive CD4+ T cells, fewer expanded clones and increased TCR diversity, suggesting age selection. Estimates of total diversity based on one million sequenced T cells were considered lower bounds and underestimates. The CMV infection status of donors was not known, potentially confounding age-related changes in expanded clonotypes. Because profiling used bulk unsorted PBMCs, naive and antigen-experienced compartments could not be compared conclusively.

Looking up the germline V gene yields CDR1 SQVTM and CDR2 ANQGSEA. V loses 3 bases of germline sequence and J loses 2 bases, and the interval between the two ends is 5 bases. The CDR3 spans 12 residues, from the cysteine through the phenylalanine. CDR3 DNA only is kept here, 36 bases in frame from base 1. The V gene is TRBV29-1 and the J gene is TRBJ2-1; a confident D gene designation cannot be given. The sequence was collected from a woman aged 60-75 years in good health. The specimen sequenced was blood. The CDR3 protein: CSVELTYNEQFF. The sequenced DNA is TGCAGCGTTGAGTTAACCTACAATGAGCAGTTCTTC.